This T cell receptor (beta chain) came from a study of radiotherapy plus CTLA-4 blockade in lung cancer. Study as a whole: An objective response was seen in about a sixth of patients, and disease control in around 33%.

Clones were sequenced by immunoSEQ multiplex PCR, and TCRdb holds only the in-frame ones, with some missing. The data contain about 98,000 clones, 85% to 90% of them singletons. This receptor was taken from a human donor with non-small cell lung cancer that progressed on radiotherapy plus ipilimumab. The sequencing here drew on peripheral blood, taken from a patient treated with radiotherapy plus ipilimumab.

The CDR3 DNA reads as TGTGCCAGCAGCTTCACTGGGACACAGGGTAATGAAAAACTGTTTTTT. This codes for CASSFTGTQGNEKLFF. V is TRBV11-3 and J is TRBJ1-4, with TRBD1 as a possible D gene (6 bases). This CDR3 contains 16 residues. V lost 3 bases to trimming and J lost 4 bases, with 15 bases between them. The germline V gene has CDR1 SGHNT and CDR2 YENEEA.